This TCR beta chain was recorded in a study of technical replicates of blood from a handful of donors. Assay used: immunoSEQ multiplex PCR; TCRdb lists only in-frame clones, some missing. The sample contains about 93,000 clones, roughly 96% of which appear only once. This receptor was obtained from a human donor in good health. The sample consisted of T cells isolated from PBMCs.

For the CDR3, the DNA is TGTGCCAGCAGCTTAGTATCGAGTGGGACAGGTCTCTATGGCTACACCTTC. Its protein product is CASSLVSSGTGLYGYTF. This chain connects TRBV7-2 to TRBJ1-2; 8 bases fit TRBD1. The CDR3 has 17 residues. Losses at the gene ends were 1 base for V and 4 bases for J; bases not matched to a gene: 11. Germline V gene lookup returns CDR1 SGHTA and CDR2 FQGNSA.